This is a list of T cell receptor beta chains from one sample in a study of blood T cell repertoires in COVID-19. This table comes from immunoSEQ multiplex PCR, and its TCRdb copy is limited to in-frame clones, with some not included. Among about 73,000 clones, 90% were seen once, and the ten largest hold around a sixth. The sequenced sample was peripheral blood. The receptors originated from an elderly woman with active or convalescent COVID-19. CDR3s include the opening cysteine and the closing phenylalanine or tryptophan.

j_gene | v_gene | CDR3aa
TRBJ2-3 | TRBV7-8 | CASSPRPSPTQPGTSGGTDTQYF
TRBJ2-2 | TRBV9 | CASSPGSGTGELFF
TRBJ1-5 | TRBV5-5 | CASSSRDTNQPQHF
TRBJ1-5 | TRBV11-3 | CASSLGLPGRPQHF
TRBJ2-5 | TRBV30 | CAWRESGTGGETQYF
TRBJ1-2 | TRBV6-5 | CASSYSNRGNYGYTF
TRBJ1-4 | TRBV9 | CASSVEARDEKLFF
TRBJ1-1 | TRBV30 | CAWRLQGAAFF
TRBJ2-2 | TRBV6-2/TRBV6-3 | CASSLLTGVPGELFF
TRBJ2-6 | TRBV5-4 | CASSPRGPGGPGANVLTF
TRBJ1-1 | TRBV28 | CASRRPRTVNTEAFF
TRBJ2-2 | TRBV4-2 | CASSQDIGAGELFF